The clone carrying this TCR beta chain showed up just a few times. What it binds is not known. Trimming cost V 0 bases and J 1 base, with 12 bases left between them. The CDR3 is made up of 16 amino acids. Germline CDR1 SGHTA, CDR2 FQGTGA. Tagging with unique molecular identifiers was applied to individual cDNA molecules. Via MiXCR, TCRdb re-called the 5' RACE reads, giving one row per CDR3 protein. The sample lists about 80,000 distinct CDR3 sequences, 12% seen once, with 15% to 19% in the top ten. The sample originates from a study of early T cells in non-severe SARS-CoV-2 infection. Study-wide results and caveats: The VDJdb matching leaned toward anti-spike CD8 responses and overlooked private and CD4 specificities.

The chain is built from TRBV7-3 and TRBJ2-5, with D perhaps matching TRBD2 (6 bases). The sample consisted of whole blood, taken at baseline. This clonotype was sampled from an adult who was a healthcare worker with PCR-confirmed SARS-CoV-2 infection or an uninfected control (not recorded which). The donor label of this sample is uncertain. The CDR3 loop reads CASSLTEAGSQETQYF. CDR3 in DNA: TGTGCCAGCAGCTTAACGGAGGCGGGATCCCAAGAGACCCAGTACTTC.